A single sample is the source of the 13 T cell receptor beta chains below, sequenced in a study of blood T cell repertoires in COVID-19. Repertoires were generated with immunoSEQ multiplex PCR, while TCRdb's copy carries only in-frame clones and drops some. This sample has some 220,000 clones, with around 83% found just once. The specimen sequenced was peripheral blood. The receptors come from a man aged 50-59 years who had recovered from COVID-19.

This clone has just one count. The chain is built from TRBV30 and TRBJ2-3, with D possibly TRBD1 on 6 matching bases. The CDR3 is 12 amino acids. The germline CDR1 and CDR2 sequences are GTSNPN and SVGIG (reference sequence). V lost 0 bases, J lost 7 bases, and 8 bases lay in between. The CDR3 DNA sequence: TGTGCCTGGAGTGTACAGGGAAATACGCAGTATTTT. This codes for CAWSVQGNTQYF.

The chain links TRBV4-2 to TRBJ2-7; tentatively, D is TRBD2 (5 bases). The CDR3 extends over 14 amino acids. The germline V gene encodes CDR1 LGHNA and CDR2 YNFKEQ. The V gene lost 4 bases and the J gene lost 3 bases, with 13 bases spanning the gap. CDR3 residues: CASSRLLLDYEQYF. The CDR3 nucleotides read TGTGCCAGCAGCCGCCTTTTACTAGACTACGAGCAGTACTTC.

This chain connects TRBV5-1 to TRBJ1-5; TRBD1 aligns across 8 bases. Unmatched junction bases numbered 1, after V lost 0 bases and J lost 5 bases. The CDR3 has 14 residues. Per germline, CDR1 SGHRS and CDR2 YFSETQ. The CDR3 reads CASSLGTGYQPQHF. The CDR3 nucleotides are TGCGCCAGCAGCTTGGGGACAGGGTATCAGCCCCAGCATTTT.

V usage is TRBV28 and J usage is TRBJ1-4, with 9 bases aligning to TRBD1. J gave up 11 bases and V 6 bases, and 13 bases lay outside the gene matches. The CDR3 has 15 residues. Germline values: CDR1 MDHEN, CDR2 SYDVKM. The CDR3 protein is CASSPITGGTGKLFF. CDR3 sequence (DNA): TGTGCCAGCAGCCCCATCACAGGGGGCACGGGGAAACTGTTTTTT.

V is TRBV5-1 and J is TRBJ2-3, with 10 bases identical to TRBD2. V was clipped by 1 base and J by 0 bases; unmatched bases: 8. There are 18 residues in the CDR3. Germline lookup yields CDR1 SGHRS and CDR2 YFSETQ. CDR3 region: CASSLWRNSGGSTDTQYF. CDR3 nucleotides: TGCGCCAGCAGCTTGTGGCGGAATAGCGGGGGGAGCACAGATACGCAGTATTTT.

On this clone itself: Other DNA variants within this sample encode the same CDR3. The chain carries TRBV27 and TRBJ2-7; 8 nucleotides match TRBD2. In germline, CDR1 is MNHEY, CDR2 SMNVEV (reference sequence). CDR3 length: 13 amino acids. V shed 3 bases, J shed 3 bases, and the junction held 1 base outside the gene matches. CDR3: CASSLAGGYEQYF. CDR3 in DNA: TGTGCCAGCAGTTTGGCGGGGGGCTACGAGCAGTACTTC.

This rearrangement joins TRBV27 to TRBJ2-7; 9 bases fit TRBD2. V dropped 3 bases and J dropped 3; count of bases not matched to a gene: 6. The CDR3 extends over 15 amino acids. Germline-derived CDR1 and CDR2 are MNHEY and SMNVEV (reference sequence). The chain's CDR3 is CASSLNSGRIYEQYF. CDR3 coding DNA: TGTGCCAGCAGTTTGAATAGCGGGAGAATCTACGAGCAGTACTTC.

This sequence joins TRBV28 and TRBJ1-2, with D maybe TRBD1 (5 bases). V was pared by 9 bases and J by 7 bases, with 18 bases between. The CDR3 is 13 amino acids. Germline V gene sequence: CDR1 MDHEN, CDR2 SYDVKM. The CDR3 DNA follows: TGTGCCAGTTGGTTGAAGACAGACGGTGGCTACACCTTC. This encodes CASWLKTDGGYTF.

In its sample, this clone was seen once. The rearrangement joins TRBV6-5 to TRBJ2-7; TRBD2 agrees at 13 bases. Germline CDR1 reads MNHEY; CDR2 reads SVGAGI. Trimming took 4 bases from V and 3 from J; bases not matched to a gene: 3. This CDR3 has 15 residues. The CDR3 loop reads CASSSGTSGIYEQYF. CDR3 DNA: TGTGCCAGCAGTTCCGGGACTAGCGGGATCTACGAGCAGTACTTC.

This sequence joins TRBV6-5 and TRBJ2-5; D remains unclear. V lost 4 bases, J lost 5 bases, and 17 bases lay in between. CDR1 and CDR2 (germline): MNHEY, SVGAGI. The CDR3 has 15 residues. The CDR3 loop is CASSSYGPGSETQYF. The DNA for the CDR3 is TGTGCCAGCAGTTCCTACGGTCCGGGTTCGGAGACCCAGTACTTC.

The chain combines TRBV10-3 with TRBJ2-7; no clear D. Looked up from germline, CDR1 is ENHRY and CDR2 is SYGVKD. The CDR3 runs to 12 residues. With 3 bases removed from V and 5 bases from J, the gap between germline ends came to 8 bases. The CDR3 loop is CAISDTPHEQYF. DNA of the CDR3: TGTGCCATCAGTGATACTCCTCACGAGCAGTACTTC.

This clone was recorded only once. The chain is built from TRBV4-1 and TRBJ1-4, with 9 bases lining up with TRBD1. The CDR3 is 15 residues long. CDR1 is MGHRA, CDR2 YSYEKL, per germline. The V gene end was trimmed by 1 base and the J gene end by 8 bases; junction bases not matched to a gene: 5. In nucleotides, the CDR3 is TGCGCCAGCAGCCAAGCCCGGACAGGGGTCGAAAAACTGTTTTTT. Residues: CASSQARTGVEKLFF.

The chain recombines TRBV7-9 with TRBJ2-5; maybe TRBD1 (6 bases). CDR1 and CDR2 from the germline V gene are SEHNR and FQNEAQ (reference sequence). The CDR3 totals 15 residues. Deletions cut 2 bases from V and 2 bases from J, with 12 bases between. CDR3 in amino acids: CASSLSGASQETQYF. The CDR3 DNA follows: TGTGCCAGCAGCTTATCAGGGGCTTCACAAGAGACCCAGTACTTC.